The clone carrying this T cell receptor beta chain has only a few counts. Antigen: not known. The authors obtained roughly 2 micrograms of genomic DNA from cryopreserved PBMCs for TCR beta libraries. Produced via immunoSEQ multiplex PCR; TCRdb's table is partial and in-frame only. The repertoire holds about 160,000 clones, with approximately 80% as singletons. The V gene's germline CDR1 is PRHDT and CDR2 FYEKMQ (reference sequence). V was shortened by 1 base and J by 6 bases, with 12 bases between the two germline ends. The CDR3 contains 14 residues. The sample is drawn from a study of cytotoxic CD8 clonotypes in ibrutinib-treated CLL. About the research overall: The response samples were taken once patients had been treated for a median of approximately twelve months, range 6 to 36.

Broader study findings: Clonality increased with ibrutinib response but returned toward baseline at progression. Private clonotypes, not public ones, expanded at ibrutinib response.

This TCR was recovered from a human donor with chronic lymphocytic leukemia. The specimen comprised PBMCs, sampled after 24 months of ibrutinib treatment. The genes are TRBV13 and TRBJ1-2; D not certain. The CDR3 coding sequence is TGTGCCAGCAGCTTAGCCACATCCTACGATGGCTACACCTTC. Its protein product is CASSLATSYDGYTF. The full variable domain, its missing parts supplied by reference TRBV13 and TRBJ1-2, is AAGVIQSPRHLIKEKRETATLKCYPIPRHDTVYWYQQGPGQDPQFLISFYEKMQSDKGSIPDRFSAQQFSDYHSELNMSSLELGDSALYFCASSLATSYDGYTFGSGTRLTVV.